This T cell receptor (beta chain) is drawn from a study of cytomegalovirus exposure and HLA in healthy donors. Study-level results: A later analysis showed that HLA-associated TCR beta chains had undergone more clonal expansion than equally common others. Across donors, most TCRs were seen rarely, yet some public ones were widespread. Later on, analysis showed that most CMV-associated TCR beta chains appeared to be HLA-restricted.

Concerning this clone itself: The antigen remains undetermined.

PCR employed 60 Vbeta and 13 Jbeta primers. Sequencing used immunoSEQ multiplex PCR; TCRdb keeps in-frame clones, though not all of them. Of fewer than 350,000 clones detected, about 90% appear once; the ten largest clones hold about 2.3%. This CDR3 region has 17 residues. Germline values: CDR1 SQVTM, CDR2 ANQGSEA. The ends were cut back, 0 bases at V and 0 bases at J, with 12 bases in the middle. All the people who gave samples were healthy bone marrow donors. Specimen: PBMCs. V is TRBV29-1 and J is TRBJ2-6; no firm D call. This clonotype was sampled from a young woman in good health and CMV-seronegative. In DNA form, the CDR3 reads TGCAGCGTTGAAGATTTCCAGGCCCACTCTGGGGCCAACGTCCTGACTTTC. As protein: CSVEDFQAHSGANVLTF.